These T cell receptor beta chains were read from a single sample in a study of persistence of HIV-infected CD4 T cells. Here immunoSEQ multiplex PCR was the method, and the copy in TCRdb shows in-frame clones only, minus some. The table includes fewer than 45,000 clones, about 88% detected once. Their recognized antigens are unknown. This material consisted of CD4+ T cells sorted from PBMCs after roughly 20-hour stimulation, taken from a patient who received antiretroviral therapy. The receptors were gathered from an adult woman with HIV who was CMV-seropositive. Both conserved end residues are part of each CDR3. The D gene is left open where the match is weak. A clone size is listed for some rows: how often the clone was seen (once, few, many), or a class if it is expanded.

v_call	d_call	j_call	clone_size	cdr3_aa	cdr3_nt
TRBV19	TRBD1	TRBJ1-4	NA	CASSEGARGNEKLFF	TGTGCCAGTAGTGAGGGGGCGCGAGGTAATGAAAAACTGTTTTTT
TRBV2	NA	TRBJ1-4	NA	CASSALAILNEKLFF	TGTGCCAGCAGTGCCTTGGCGATCCTTAATGAAAAACTGTTTTTT
TRBV7-2	TRBD1	TRBJ1-1	NA	CASSFTGDTEAFF	TGTGCCAGCAGCTTTACAGGGGACACTGAAGCTTTCTTT
TRBV14	NA	TRBJ2-2	NA	CASSQDTGNTGELFF	TGTGCCAGCAGCCAAGATACGGGTAACACCGGGGAGCTGTTTTTT
TRBV5-5	NA	TRBJ1-5	few	CASSSVPGNQPQHF	TGTGCCAGCAGCTCGGTGCCAGGGAACCAGCCCCAGCATTTT
TRBV15	NA	TRBJ1-2	NA	CATREGSNYGYTF	TGTGCCACCAGGGAGGGGTCTAACTATGGCTACACCTTC
TRBV9	TRBD2	TRBJ2-3	NA	CASSFRTSGTDTQYF	TGTGCCAGCAGCTTCCGGACTAGCGGCACAGATACGCAGTATTTT
TRBV6-1	NA	TRBJ2-4	NA	CASSEWPRRNIQYF	TGTGCCAGCAGTGAATGGCCGCGAAGGAACATTCAGTACTTC
TRBV24-1	TRBD1	TRBJ1-4	NA	CATSEGQGAGNEKLFF	TGTGCCACCAGTGAGGGACAGGGGGCAGGTAATGAAAAACTGTTTTTT
TRBV28	NA	TRBJ1-5	few	CASSLRRGPQPQHF	TGTGCCAGCAGTTTAAGAAGGGGCCCCCAGCCCCAGCATTTT
TRBV27	NA	TRBJ1-1	NA	CASSFNVKMNTEAFF	TGTGCCAGCAGTTTCAATGTGAAAATGAACACTGAAGCTTTCTTT
TRBV18	NA	TRBJ1-2	NA	CASSQGEGGYTF	TGTGCCAGCTCACAGGGAGAGGGTGGCTACACCTTC
TRBV24-1	TRBD2	TRBJ2-1	NA	CATSDFRAGGLDEQFF	TGTGCCACCAGTGATTTCAGAGCGGGGGGGTTGGATGAGCAGTTCTTC
TRBV2	NA	TRBJ2-1	NA	CASSEPGIGEQFF	TGTGCCAGCAGTGAACCAGGGATCGGTGAGCAGTTCTTC
TRBV6-5	NA	TRBJ2-4	NA	CASLGTQLAKNIQYF	TGTGCCAGCTTGGGTACACAGTTAGCCAAAAACATTCAGTACTTC
TRBV9	TRBD1	TRBJ2-3	NA	CASSVVTGALQDTQYF	TGTGCCAGCAGCGTAGTTACAGGGGCCTTACAAGATACGCAGTATTTT
TRBV24-1	TRBD1	TRBJ2-5	NA	CATSDLTGGRETQYF	TGTGCCACCAGTGACCTGACAGGGGGCAGGGAGACCCAGTACTTC
TRBV6-2/TRBV6-3	NA	TRBJ1-1	NA	CASSRDRNTEAFF	TGTGCCAGCAGCCGCGACAGAAACACTGAAGCTTTCTTT
TRBV5-1	NA	TRBJ2-3	once	CASSLEDADTDTQYF	TGCGCCAGCAGCTTGGAAGACGCAGACACAGATACGCAGTATTTT
TRBV3-1/TRBV3-2	NA	TRBJ1-2	NA	CASKQAASSIGYTF	TGTGCCAGCAAGCAGGCGGCCAGTTCTATTGGCTACACCTTC
TRBV29-1	TRBD1	TRBJ2-2	NA	CSVSGQGVGELFF	TGCAGCGTTAGTGGACAGGGGGTCGGGGAGCTGTTTTTT
TRBV6-6	NA	TRBJ1-5	NA	CASSYTGSSNQPQHF	TGTGCCAGCAGTTACACCGGCTCTAGCAATCAGCCCCAGCATTTT
TRBV7-3	TRBD2	TRBJ2-2	few	CASSLGLAGNTGELFF	TGTGCCAGCAGCTTAGGGCTAGCGGGGAACACCGGGGAGCTGTTTTTT
TRBV24-1	TRBD1	TRBJ1-2	NA	CATSDSDRVGYTF	TGTGCCACCAGTGATTCCGACAGGGTTGGCTACACCTTC
TRBV10-3	NA	TRBJ1-5	once	CAISAEGRINQPQHF	TGTGCCATCAGTGCCGAGGGCAGAATCAATCAGCCCCAGCATTTT
TRBV28	NA	TRBJ1-5	NA	CASSWGTGTVQPQHF	TGTGCCAGCAGTTGGGGAACAGGGACGGTTCAGCCCCAGCATTTT
TRBV12-3/TRBV12-4	NA	TRBJ1-1	NA	CASWPTEAFF	TGTGCCAGCTGGCCCACTGAAGCTTTCTTT
TRBV3-1/TRBV3-2	NA	TRBJ1-3	NA	CASSIQPGAGNTIYF	TGTGCCAGCAGCATTCAGCCAGGGGCTGGAAACACCATATATTTT
TRBV9	TRBD2	TRBJ2-6	once	CASSPPGLNGGGGANVLTF	TGTGCCAGCAGCCCCCCCGGATTGAACGGGGGGGGTGGGGCCAACGTCCTGACTTTC